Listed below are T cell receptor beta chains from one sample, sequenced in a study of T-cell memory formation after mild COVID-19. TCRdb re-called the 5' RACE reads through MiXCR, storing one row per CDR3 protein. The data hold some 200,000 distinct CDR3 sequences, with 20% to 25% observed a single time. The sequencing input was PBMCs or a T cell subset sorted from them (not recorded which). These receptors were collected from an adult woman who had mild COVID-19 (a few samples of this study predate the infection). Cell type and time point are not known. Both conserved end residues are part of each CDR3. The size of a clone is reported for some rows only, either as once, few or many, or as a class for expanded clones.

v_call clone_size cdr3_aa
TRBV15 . CATSSRQGGTEAFF
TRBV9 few CASSVGDRGSYEQYF
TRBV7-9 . CASSFWTGEVHEQYF
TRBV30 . CAWSNAGATTDTQYF
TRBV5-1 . CASSLGDGENTEAFF
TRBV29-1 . CSVAYTEAFF
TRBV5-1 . CASSWTQGQGAYEQYF
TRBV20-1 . CSASTGDTEAFF
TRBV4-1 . CASSQVTGMNTEAFF
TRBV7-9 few CASSPPQGESYNEQFF
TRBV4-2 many CASSQRQGTEAFF
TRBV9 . CASSVAGRNTGELFF
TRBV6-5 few CASSPTDNQPQHF
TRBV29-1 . CSVAPGVPYNEQFF
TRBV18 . CASSPSGDSRREAFF
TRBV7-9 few CASSLSRGGETDTQYF
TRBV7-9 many CASSFSSSYEQYF
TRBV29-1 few CSVEDQGSGGTDTQYF